Presented here are 32 T cell receptor beta chains from one specimen sequenced in a study of blood T cells in healthy people across ages. A second PCR of roughly 6 to 12 cycles used a sample-barcoded 5' primer and a J-beta primer mix. Each CDR3 protein is one row after TCRdb ran MiXCR on the 5' RACE reads. Of some 700,000 distinct CDR3 sequences in the sample, roughly 45% are singletons; the top ten hold less than 25%. Sequenced sample: blood. The receptors were gathered from a woman aged 60 to 75 in good health.

This chain links TRBV20-1 with TRBJ1-6; D gene unclear. Trimming stripped 4 bases from V and 9 bases from J, with 13 bases between. This CDR3 has 13 amino acids. Germline V gene sequence: CDR1 DFQATT, CDR2 SNEGSKA (reference sequence). CDR3 in DNA: TGCAGTGCTAAGACACAATCCATTTCACCCCTCCACTTT. It encodes CSAKTQSISPLHF.

V usage is TRBV7-3 and J usage is TRBJ2-1, with 7 bases that match TRBD2. V lost 0 bases and J lost 8; bases outside the gene matches: 7. The germline V gene has CDR1 SGHTA and CDR2 FQGTGA. There are 15 residues in the CDR3. The CDR3 reads CASSLTFGGRHEQFF. Here the CDR3 DNA reads TGTGCCAGCAGCTTAACGTTCGGGGGGAGGCATGAGCAGTTCTTC. Variable domain in full (rest from reference TRBV7-3 and TRBJ2-1): GAGVSQTPSNKVTEKGKYVELRCDPISGHTALYWYRQSLGQGPEFLIYFQGTGAADDSGLPNDRFFAVRPEGSVSTLKIQRTERGDSAVYLCASSLTFGGRHEQFFGPGTRLTVL.

V gene TRBV28 combines with J gene TRBJ1-2; D ambiguous. Germline V gene sequence: CDR1 MDHEN, CDR2 SYDVKM. V dropped 2 bases and J dropped 2 bases, with 6 bases sitting between them. The CDR3 has 13 residues. CDR3 sequence (DNA): TGTGCCAGCAGTTTAAACAAAAACTATGGCTACACCTTC. Protein: CASSLNKNYGYTF.

This clonotype appeared a single time. The chain has TRBV3-1 and TRBJ1-5; possibly TRBD1 for D (5 bases). This CDR3 spans 13 amino acids. CDR1 is LGHDT and CDR2 is YNNKEL in the germline V gene (reference sequence). The V end lost 2 bases, the J end lost 7 bases, and 9 bases lay between the germline ends. The CDR3 bases are TGTGCCAGCAGCCAACTTGGGGGGCAGCCCCAGCATTTT. Protein: CASSQLGGQPQHF.

This clonotype was observed a handful of times. This chain joins TRBV10-3 and TRBJ1-5, with D maybe TRBD1 (5 bases). This CDR3 region has 15 residues. With 2 bases removed from V and 3 bases from J, the gap between germline ends came to 11 bases. Germline loops: CDR1 ENHRY, CDR2 SYGVKD. The CDR3 DNA reads as TGTGCCATCAGTGAGCGGCAGGGCCCCAATCAGCCCCAGCATTTT. Protein: CAISERQGPNQPQHF.

This clonotype was recorded a few times. The rearrangement uses TRBV4-1 and TRBJ1-2; 8 bases align to TRBD1. The junction had 10 bases not matched to a gene; V was cut back by 0 bases and J by 4 bases. This CDR3 contains 17 residues. CDR1 and CDR2 (germline): MGHRA, YSYEKL. The CDR3: CASSQEGGQGASYGYTF. As DNA, the CDR3 is TGCGCCAGCAGCCAAGAGGGTGGTCAGGGGGCCAGCTATGGCTACACCTTC.

This clonotype was seen more than once but under ten times. V and J are TRBV6-6 and TRBJ1-5; D perhaps matches TRBD1 (5 bases). CDR1 is MNHNY, CDR2 SVGAGI, per germline (reference sequence). This CDR3 has 13 residues. The V end lost 8 bases, the J end lost 3 bases, and 11 bases lay between the germline ends. In nucleotides, the CDR3 is TGTGCCAGCCAGGGCCTGTCCAATCAGCCCCAGCATTTT. Translating gives CASQGLSNQPQHF.

V usage is TRBV6-6 and J usage is TRBJ1-2; no clear D gene. Germline V CDR1 and CDR2: MNHNY, SVGAGI (reference sequence). V lost 8 bases to trimming and J lost 4 bases, with 17 bases between them. CDR3 size: 14 residues. The CDR3 DNA follows: TGTGCCAGCTCCCCCGGCGCAACCCCCTATGGCTACACCTTC. Protein product: CASSPGATPYGYTF.

J is TRBJ2-7 and V is TRBV20-1; D is possibly TRBD1 (6 bases). V lost 5 bases and J lost 1, with 18 bases in between. The germline V gene has CDR1 DFQATT and CDR2 SNEGSKA (reference sequence). The CDR3 runs 15 residues. The DNA of the CDR3 is TGCAGTGCTGAGACCGGGACAAGGTTTTCCTACGAGCAGTACTTC. This gives the protein CSAETGTRFSYEQYF.

The rearrangement joins TRBV20-1 to TRBJ2-2, with TRBD2 matching over 7 bases. Germline-derived CDR1 and CDR2 are DFQATT and SNEGSKA (reference sequence). The CDR3 runs to 16 residues. V shed 5 bases, J shed 4 bases, and the junction held 13 bases outside the gene matches. DNA for the CDR3: TGCAGTGCTCCCCTCGCCGGGAGGAGAGGCACCGGGGAGCTGTTTTTT. As protein: CSAPLAGRRGTGELFF.

This clonotype was counted only a few times. The V call is TRBV11-2, the J call TRBJ2-7, with 9 bases fitting TRBD1. The CDR3 has 15 residues. Germline V gene lookup returns CDR1 SGHAT and CDR2 FQNNGV. After removal of 6 bases from V and 7 bases from J, the junction contained 13 bases not matched to a gene. The CDR3 DNA follows: TGTGCCAGCAGTTTCAGAACGGGACAGGGATGGGAGCAGTACTTC. The encoded protein is CASSFRTGQGWEQYF.

The rearrangement links TRBV2 to TRBJ2-1, with 9 bases fitting TRBD2. From germline, CDR1 is SNHLY and CDR2 FYNNEI. V gave up 2 bases and J gave up 9 bases; unmatched junction bases: 5. This CDR3 contains 14 residues. CDR3 residues: CASSELGLAGEQFF. The CDR3 DNA reads as TGTGCCAGCAGTGAACTGGGACTAGCTGGTGAGCAGTTCTTC.

This clonotype was found a few times. The J gene is TRBJ1-2, the V gene TRBV9; 10 nucleotides line up with TRBD1. V trimming: 4 bases; J trimming: 8 bases; junction bases outside the gene matches: 14. There are 16 residues in the CDR3. From germline, CDR1 is SGDLS and CDR2 YYNGEE. The CDR3 reads CASSPRPGTGVNGYTF. The CDR3 region has the DNA TGTGCCAGCAGCCCCCGTCCCGGGACAGGGGTGAACGGCTACACCTTC.

With regard to this clonotype: Relative to the germline gene, one junction end is altered; a read error may explain this. The V gene is TRBV5-1, the J gene TRBJ2-2; 7 bases fit TRBD1. This CDR3 has 15 residues. Germline V lookup: CDR1 SGHRS, CDR2 YFSETQ. The CDR3 sequence is CASSSGQAYTGELFF. CDR3 DNA sequence: TGCGCCAGCAGCTCAGGACAGGCATACACTGGGGAGCTGTTTTTT. Complete variable domain (other parts from reference TRBV5-1 and TRBJ2-2): KAGVTQTPRYLIKTRGQQVTLSCSPISGHRSVSWYQQTPGQGLQFLFEYFSETQRNKGNFPGRFSGRQFSNSRSEMNVSTLELGDSALYLCASSSGQAYTGELFFGEGSRLTVL.

This clonotype was seen a few times. The J gene is TRBJ1-1, the V gene TRBV2; D gene ambiguous. Germline V gene lookup returns CDR1 SNHLY and CDR2 FYNNEI. This CDR3 spans 13 amino acids. V was pared by 7 bases and J by 0 bases, with 9 bases between. As DNA, the CDR3 is TGTGCCAGCATAACTGAGTTGAACACTGAAGCTTTCTTT. Translating it yields CASITELNTEAFF.

V is TRBV29-1 and J is TRBJ2-5; D is undetermined. The CDR3 loop spans 11 amino acids. With 5 bases removed from V and 11 bases from J, the gap between germline ends came to 15 bases. The germline gives CDR1 SQVTM, CDR2 ANQGSEA. In DNA, the CDR3 is TGCAGCGTTTCCTGGGCGGAAGTGCAGTACTTC. Encoded protein: CSVSWAEVQYF.

The V call is TRBV27, the J call TRBJ1-6; D ambiguous. The ends were cut back, 5 bases at V and 7 bases at J, with 21 bases in the middle. The CDR3 sequence is 17 residues long. Germline V gene data show CDR1 as MNHEY and CDR2 as SMNVEV (reference sequence). For the CDR3, the DNA is TGTGCCAGCAGTACCGGGCGTTCGGAGGGATGGAATTCACCCCTCCACTTT. Translation gives CASSTGRSEGWNSPLHF.

The gene calls are TRBV3-1 and TRBJ2-1; 10 bases agree with TRBD2. CDR1 is LGHDT, CDR2 YNNKEL, per germline (reference sequence). There are 15 residues in the CDR3. Trimming took 4 bases from V and 9 from J; bases not matched to a gene: 9. CDR3: CASSPGLAAGGEQFF. The DNA of the CDR3 is TGTGCCAGCAGCCCCGGACTAGCGGCGGGGGGTGAGCAGTTCTTC.

J is TRBJ2-1 and V is TRBV3-1; TRBD2 matches at 10 bases. The CDR3 runs to 18 residues. The junction had 11 bases not matched to a gene; V was cut back by 0 bases and J by 6 bases. Germline assignment: CDR1 LGHDT and CDR2 YNNKEL (reference sequence). The CDR3 spells CASSQDRDKGLATNEQFF. CDR3 nucleotides: TGTGCCAGCAGCCAAGACCGTGACAAGGGACTAGCGACCAATGAGCAGTTCTTC.

Concerning this clonotype itself: A much larger clone differs by one base, so this may be a read error. The rearrangement uses TRBV6-5 and TRBJ2-5; possible D gene TRBD1, 6 bases. CDR1 and CDR2 (germline): MNHEY, SVGAGI. The CDR3 covers 12 residues. V was clipped by 2 bases and J by 11 bases, with 12 bases between them. CDR3 in amino acids: CASSYQGQEQYF. The CDR3 DNA reads TGTGCCAGCAGTTACCAGGGACAAGAGCAGTACTTC.

This clonotype turned up a few times. The V gene is TRBV7-2, the J gene TRBJ1-5, with 7 bases lining up with TRBD1. The V gene end was trimmed by 5 bases and the J gene end by 0 bases; junction bases not matched to a gene: 10. This CDR3 comprises 17 residues. In germline, CDR1 is SGHTA, CDR2 FQGNSA. As DNA, the CDR3 is TGTGCCAGCAGCCAGGGGGGCGCGACTGATAGCAATCAGCCCCAGCATTTT. Translating gives CASSQGGATDSNQPQHF.

This clonotype was picked up a small number of times. V usage is TRBV5-1 and J usage is TRBJ1-2, with D perhaps TRBD1 (5 bases). This CDR3 region has 15 residues. Germline-derived CDR1 and CDR2 are SGHRS and YFSETQ. Trimming left V 3 bases short and J 5 bases short, with 17 bases between. CDR3 region: CASSSTGDSTYGYTF. The CDR3 nucleotides are TGCGCCAGCAGCTCAACAGGTGACTCAACGTATGGCTACACCTTC. Using reference TRBV5-1 and TRBJ1-2 for the parts outside the CDR3, the full variable domain is KAGVTQTPRYLIKTRGQQVTLSCSPISGHRSVSWYQQTPGQGLQFLFEYFSETQRNKGNFPGRFSGRQFSNSRSEMNVSTLELGDSALYLCASSSTGDSTYGYTFGSGTRLTVV.

On this clonotype: A much bigger clone sits one base away, suggesting this may be a read error. The genes are TRBV12-3 or TRBV12-4 and TRBJ2-1, with D possibly being TRBD1 (6 bases). The J call is in doubt because the DNA end fits TRBJ2-7 better. The CDR3 covers 14 residues. The CDR3 protein is CASSEDSSYNEQYF. The CDR3 nucleotides are TGTGCCAGCAGTGAGGACAGCTCCTACAATGAGCAGTACTTC.

This sequence joins TRBV20-1 and TRBJ1-5, with D possibly TRBD1 on 5 matching bases. Germline assignment: CDR1 DFQATT and CDR2 SNEGSKA (reference sequence). V lost 3 bases, J lost 9 bases, and 15 bases lay in between. The CDR3 spans 13 residues. CDR3 sequence (DNA): TGCAGTGCTAGGAAAGGGGTAGATCGGCCCCAGCATTTT. It yields the protein CSARKGVDRPQHF.

On this clonotype itself: A much more abundant neighbour one base away suggests this may be a read error. The chain uses TRBV10-3 and TRBJ2-3; 9 bases map to TRBD1. CDR3 length equals 14 residues. Germline V gives CDR1 ENHRY, CDR2 SYGVKD. The CDR3: CAITGTGLTGTQYF. The CDR3 coding sequence is TGTGCCATCACCGGGACAGGGCTCACAGGTACGCAGTATTTT.

This clonotype was seen more than once but under ten times. The rearrangement links TRBV6-1 to TRBJ2-5, with D possibly being TRBD1 or TRBD2 (5 bases each). The V end lost 6 bases, the J end lost 8 bases, and 19 bases lay between the germline ends. This CDR3 region has 14 residues. CDR1 and CDR2 from the germline V gene are MNHNS and SASEGT. As DNA, the CDR3 is TGTGCCAGCAGATCCGGGACGGGCCACGAAACCCAGTACTTC. Protein: CASRSGTGHETQYF.

The V and J genes are TRBV4-2 and TRBJ2-5, with 8 bases fitting TRBD2. CDR3 size: 16 residues. After removal of 3 bases from V and 11 bases from J, the junction contained 17 bases not matched to a gene. CDR1 and CDR2 (germline): LGHNA, YNFKEQ. DNA of the CDR3: TGTGCCAGCAGCCAGGAAACGGGGGGGGATCTAGGTGAGCAGTACTTC. Translated, it gives CASSQETGGDLGEQYF.

This chain joins TRBV4-1 and TRBJ2-3; a possible D gene is TRBD2 (7 bases). V gave up 2 bases and J gave up 2 bases, with 17 bases separating them. Germline-derived CDR1 and CDR2 are MGHRA and YSYEKL. The CDR3 sequence is 17 residues long. The CDR3 loop reads CASSQSRRGGTTDTQYF. The CDR3 DNA sequence: TGCGCCAGCAGCCAATCAAGGAGGGGGGGTACCACAGATACGCAGTATTTT.

This chain connects TRBV7-2 to TRBJ1-5; TRBD1 matches 9 bases. V lost 5 bases to trimming and J lost 4 bases; unmatched junction nucleotides: 3. The CDR3 is 14 amino acids. In germline, CDR1 is SGHTA, CDR2 FQGNSA. For the CDR3, the DNA is TGTGCCAGCAGCCGACAGGGGGAAAATCAGCCCCAGCATTTT. Translated: CASSRQGENQPQHF. Supplemented by reference TRBV7-2 and TRBJ1-5, the full variable domain reads GAGVSQSPSNKVTEKGKDVELRCDPISGHTALYWYRQSLGQGLEFLIYFQGNSAPDKSGLPSDRFSAERTGGSVSTLTIQRTQQEDSAVYLCASSRQGENQPQHFGDGTRLSIL.

This clonotype was seen only a few times. J is TRBJ2-7 and V is TRBV12-3 or TRBV12-4, with 7 bases that match TRBD1. Germline trimming cut 5 bases from V and 3 bases from J; bases unmatched to any gene: 7. This CDR3 contains 14 residues. CDR3 DNA: TGTGCCAGCAGTCGAGAACAGGGGCACTACGAGCAGTACTTC. It is translated as CASSREQGHYEQYF.

This clonotype was seen a handful of times. The gene calls are TRBV7-2 and TRBJ2-7; 10 bases map to TRBD2. This CDR3 is 17 amino acids long. The J segment lost 3 bases and the V segment lost 2 bases, leaving 10 bases of the junction unmatched. Germline V gene data show CDR1 as SGHTA and CDR2 as FQGNSA. CDR3 DNA sequence: TGTGCCAGCAGCTTATTGCCCGGGACTAGCGATTACTACGAGCAGTACTTC. Translation gives CASSLLPGTSDYYEQYF. Combining the CDR3 with reference TRBV7-2 and TRBJ2-7 gives the whole variable domain GAGVSQSPSNKVTEKGKDVELRCDPISGHTALYWYRQSLGQGLEFLIYFQGNSAPDKSGLPSDRFSAERTGGSVSTLTIQRTQQEDSAVYLCASSLLPGTSDYYEQYFGPGTRLTVT.

The chain uses TRBV30 and TRBJ1-5; D is unresolved. Trimming cost V 2 bases and J 4 bases, with 15 bases left between them. The CDR3 is 15 residues long. Per germline, CDR1 GTSNPN and CDR2 SVGIG (reference sequence). In DNA form, the CDR3 reads TGTGCCTGGAGTAAGCTGGACCGCGTAAATCAGCCCCAGCATTTT. Translated: CAWSKLDRVNQPQHF.